The T cell receptor (beta chain) described here comes from a study of T-cell memory formation after mild COVID-19. Points from the study as a whole: The pre-infection memory compartment contained some responding clones, suggesting cross-reactive memory joined. Proof of SARS-CoV-2 specificity was absent for the second-wave clones that crested on day 37. Among contracting clones, CD4+ were mainly CM/EM and CD8+ enriched in EMRA.

5'RACE primed at constant segments yielded TCR alpha and TCR beta cDNA libraries bearing sample barcodes and UMIs. TCRdb redid the calling of the 5' RACE reads with MiXCR, one entry per CDR3 protein. The sample includes 200,000 to 250,000 distinct CDR3 sequences, around 8.8% seen only once; the top ten take 3.5% to 4%. The CDR3 runs 16 residues. Trimming removed 0 bases from V and 1 base from J, with 12 bases in between. The germline gives CDR1 SGHRS, CDR2 YFSETQ. This clonotype was observed a handful of times. Its antigen is unknown. Sequenced material: PBMCs or a T cell subset sorted from them (not recorded which). The chain has TRBV5-1 and TRBJ2-3; D perhaps matches TRBD2 (6 bases). The TCR was taken from a man in his late teens or twenties who had mild COVID-19 (a few samples of this study predate the infection). Cell type and time point are not known. CDR3 region: CASSLEGGDGTDTQYF. CDR3 nucleotides: TGCGCCAGCAGCTTGGAAGGCGGGGACGGCACAGATACGCAGTATTTT.